The rows below give T cell receptor beta chains drawn from one sample of a study of T cell responses to AZD1222 COVID-19 vaccine. The table came from immunoSEQ multiplex PCR; TCRdb's copy has only in-frame clones and leaves some out. The sample lists roughly 120,000 clones, around 93% occurring once. The starting material was peripheral blood, obtained 28 days after the second AZD1222 dose. These receptors were obtained from an adult who received the AZD1222 COVID-19 vaccine. The CDR3 runs from the conserved cysteine through the conserved F or W. Fields, in order: J gene, clone size, V gene, D gene, CDR3 protein, CDR3 DNA. A D gene is named only where the DNA matches it firmly. Clone sizes are given selectively: once, few, many, or a class where the clone is expanded.

TRBJ2-1 . TRBV19 . CASSELVYNEQFF TGTGCCAGTAGTGAACTAGTCTACAATGAGCAGTTCTTC
TRBJ1-2 . TRBV15 . CATSRDKIATFNYGYTF TGTGCCACCAGCAGAGATAAAATAGCAACCTTTAACTATGGCTACACCTTC
TRBJ2-7 . TRBV10-2 TRBD1 CASRSPGQASYEQYF TGCGCCAGCAGAAGCCCGGGACAGGCCTCCTACGAGCAGTACTTC
TRBJ1-1 . TRBV15 . CATSRVPVQAEAFF TGTGCCACCAGCAGAGTACCTGTCCAGGCTGAAGCTTTCTTT
TRBJ2-5 . TRBV12-5 TRBD1 CASGLSLTGQGSETQYF TGTGCTAGTGGTTTGTCTCTAACGGGACAGGGGAGCGAGACCCAGTACTTC
TRBJ1-6 once TRBV25-1 . CASSRSGGYNSPLHF TGTGCCAGCAGCCGCTCGGGGGGCTATAATTCACCCCTCCACTTT
TRBJ1-1 . TRBV6-1 . CASSEGTGTMNTEAFF TGTGCCAGCAGTGAAGGGACCGGGACGATGAACACTGAAGCTTTCTTT
TRBJ2-2 . TRBV5-6 . CASSPQQRSYTGELFF TGTGCCAGCAGTCCTCAGCAACGAAGCTACACCGGGGAGCTGTTTTTT
TRBJ2-1 . TRBV4-2 TRBD2 CASSQEGAGGNEQFF TGTGCCAGCAGCCAAGAAGGAGCGGGAGGCAATGAGCAGTTCTTC
TRBJ2-1 once TRBV11-2 TRBD1 CASSPLPGQGANNEQFF TGTGCCAGCAGCCCACTCCCGGGACAGGGGGCGAACAATGAGCAGTTCTTC
TRBJ2-1 . TRBV2 TRBD2 CASSEALAGPSSYNEQFF TGTGCCAGCAGTGAAGCGCTAGCGGGCCCGAGCTCCTACAATGAGCAGTTCTTC
TRBJ1-1 . TRBV24-1 . CATSGEGGNTEAFF TGTGCCACCAGTGGGGAAGGGGGGAACACTGAAGCTTTCTTT
TRBJ2-5 . TRBV29-1 . CSVEVVFGVVRAQYF TGCAGCGTTGAAGTGGTTTTCGGAGTCGTAAGGGCCCAGTACTTC
TRBJ1-5 . TRBV19 TRBD1 CASSKGQGDNQPQHF TGTGCCAGTAGTAAGGGACAGGGGGACAATCAGCCCCAGCATTTT
TRBJ1-1 . TRBV12-3/TRBV12-4 . CASSLDRTEAFF TGTGCCAGCAGTTTAGACAGGACTGAAGCTTTCTTT
TRBJ2-7 few TRBV6-1 TRBD1 CASSGPILQGNPYEQYF TGTGCCAGCAGTGGCCCTATTTTACAGGGGAATCCCTACGAGCAGTACTTC
TRBJ1-4 . TRBV5-5 . CASSLTETNEKLFF TGTGCCAGCAGCTTAACAGAAACTAATGAAAAACTGTTTTTT
TRBJ1-2 . TRBV20-1 TRBD1 CSAMTGSGYTF TGCAGTGCCATGACAGGGTCTGGCTACACCTTC
TRBJ2-3 . TRBV2 TRBD2 CASEAGELDTQYF TGTGCCAGCGAAGCGGGGGAGTTAGATACGCAGTATTTT
TRBJ2-7 . TRBV7-2 . CASSYSRGPAYEQYF TGTGCCAGCAGCTACTCGCGGGGGCCCGCCTACGAGCAGTACTTC
TRBJ1-1 . TRBV5-5 . CASSLELKVLTEAFF TGTGCCAGCAGCTTGGAGCTGAAGGTTTTAACTGAAGCTTTCTTT
TRBJ1-4 . TRBV5-6 . CASSFGNEKLFF TGTGCCAGCAGCTTCGGGAATGAAAAACTGTTTTTT
TRBJ2-7 . TRBV7-9 . CASSYRDEQYF TGTGCCAGCAGCTACCGGGATGAGCAGTACTTC
TRBJ2-7 . TRBV6-1 . CASSEGSAGFDYEQYF TGTGCCAGCAGTGAGGGGTCGGCAGGGTTCGACTACGAGCAGTACTTC
TRBJ1-2 . TRBV7-2 . CASSLGGEGYGYTF TGTGCCAGCAGCTTAGGCGGGGAGGGCTATGGCTACACCTTC
TRBJ2-3 . TRBV28 TRBD2 CASVLAGDTDTQYF TGTGCCAGCGTGCTAGCGGGGGACACAGATACGCAGTATTTT
TRBJ2-1 . TRBV11-3 . CASSRSGREQFF TGTGCCAGCAGCCGAAGCGGGCGGGAGCAGTTCTTC
TRBJ1-5 few TRBV6-2/TRBV6-3 . CASSYTTNQPQHF TGTGCCAGCAGTTACACCACCAATCAGCCCCAGCATTTT
TRBJ2-1 . TRBV19 . CASSQRRDEQFF TGTGCCAGTAGCCAAAGGAGGGATGAGCAGTTCTTC
TRBJ2-1 . TRBV5-4 . CASSLVGGPTAREQFF TGTGCCAGCAGCTTGGTGGGGGGACCCACGGCTCGGGAGCAGTTCTTC
TRBJ2-7 . TRBV6-5 . CASSQPPVSSEQYF TGTGCCAGCAGTCAACCTCCGGTTTCCAGCGAGCAGTACTTC
TRBJ2-3 . TRBV7-9 . CASSHSISTDTQYF TGTGCCAGCAGCCACAGTATTAGCACAGATACGCAGTATTTT
TRBJ2-2 once TRBV7-6 TRBD1 CASRAVRQGAGSGELFF TGTGCCAGCAGGGCCGTGAGACAGGGGGCCGGTAGCGGGGAGCTGTTTTTT
TRBJ2-1 . TRBV6-5 TRBD2 CASRLAGVHNEQFF TGTGCCAGCCGACTAGCGGGGGTTCACAATGAGCAGTTCTTC
TRBJ1-3 . TRBV27 . CASRSTGSGNTIYF TGTGCCAGCAGATCTACGGGCTCTGGAAACACCATATATTTT
TRBJ1-4 . TRBV24-1 . CATSDSGTPGNEKLFF TGTGCCACCAGTGACTCTGGTACACCTGGTAATGAAAAACTGTTTTTT
TRBJ1-2 . TRBV2 TRBD1 CASSESTGHYGYTF TGTGCCAGCAGTGAATCGACAGGGCACTATGGCTACACCTTC
TRBJ2-1 . TRBV18 . CASSPSMSSYNEQFF TGTGCCAGCTCACCCTCAATGAGCTCCTACAATGAGCAGTTCTTC
TRBJ2-3 . TRBV10-3 . CAISLSSGTDTQYF TGTGCCATCAGTCTTTCTAGCGGCACAGATACGCAGTATTTT
TRBJ2-1 . TRBV29-1 TRBD2 CSVRSPGTSGMAGNEQFF TGCAGCGTTAGAAGTCCCGGGACTAGCGGTATGGCGGGGAATGAGCAGTTCTTC
TRBJ2-5 . TRBV28 . CASRPGLKQETQYF TGTGCCAGCAGACCGGGACTGAAACAAGAGACCCAGTACTTC
TRBJ2-1 . TRBV5-4 TRBD2 CASSVGLVGNEQFF TGTGCCAGCAGCGTCGGACTAGTTGGCAATGAGCAGTTCTTC
TRBJ2-1 . TRBV5-1 TRBD2 CASSLWTSGPNEQFF TGCGCCAGCAGCCTATGGACTAGCGGCCCCAATGAGCAGTTCTTC
TRBJ1-2 . TRBV19 TRBD1 CASSYPTGGGYGYTF TGTGCCAGTAGTTACCCGACAGGGGGTGGCTATGGCTACACCTTC
TRBJ2-7 . TRBV6-6 TRBD2 CASCDSGYEQYF TGTGCCAGCTGTGATAGCGGGTACGAGCAGTACTTC
TRBJ2-1 . TRBV9 TRBD2 CASSVAFFTSGGASEQFF TGTGCCAGCAGCGTAGCGTTTTTTACTAGCGGGGGGGCCAGTGAGCAGTTCTTC
TRBJ1-2 . TRBV6-5 . CASSQTGYGYTF TGTGCCAGCAGCCAGACCGGCTATGGCTACACCTTC
TRBJ1-6 . TRBV6-5 TRBD1 CASSYLGQGVSPLHF TGTGCCAGCAGTTATCTGGGACAGGGGGTTTCACCCCTCCACTTT
TRBJ2-7 few TRBV2 . CASTVADSYEQYF TGTGCCAGCACGGTGGCGGACTCCTACGAGCAGTACTTC
TRBJ2-5 . TRBV28 . CASSRGAVETQYF TGTGCCAGCAGTAGGGGGGCGGTAGAGACCCAGTACTTC
TRBJ2-1 . TRBV7-9 TRBD2 CASSSIAGVYNEQFF TGTGCCAGCAGCTCTATAGCGGGAGTGTACAATGAGCAGTTCTTC